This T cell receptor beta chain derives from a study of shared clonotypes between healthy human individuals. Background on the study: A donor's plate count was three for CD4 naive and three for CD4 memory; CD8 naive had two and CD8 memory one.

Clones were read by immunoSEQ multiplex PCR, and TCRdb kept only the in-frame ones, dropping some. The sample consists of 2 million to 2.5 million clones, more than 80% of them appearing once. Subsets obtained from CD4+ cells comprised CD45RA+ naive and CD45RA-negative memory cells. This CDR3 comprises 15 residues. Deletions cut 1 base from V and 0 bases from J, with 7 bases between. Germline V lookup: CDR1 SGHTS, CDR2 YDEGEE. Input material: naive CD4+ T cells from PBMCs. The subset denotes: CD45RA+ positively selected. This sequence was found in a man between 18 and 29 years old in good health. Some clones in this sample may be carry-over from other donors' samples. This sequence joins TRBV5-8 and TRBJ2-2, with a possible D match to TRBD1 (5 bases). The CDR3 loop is CASSLPGTNTGELFF. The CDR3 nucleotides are TGTGCCAGCAGCTTGCCAGGGACGAACACCGGGGAGCTGTTTTTT. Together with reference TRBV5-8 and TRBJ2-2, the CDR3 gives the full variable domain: EAGVTQSPTHLIKTRGQQATLRCSPISGHTSVYWYQQALGLGLQFLLWYDEGEERNRGNFPPRFSGRQFPNYSSELNVNALELEDSALYLCASSLPGTNTGELFFGEGSRLTVL.